The next 2 T cell receptor beta chains were all read from a single sample in a study of T cell clonotyping in hematopoietic cell transplantation. Here immunoSEQ multiplex PCR was the method, and the copy in TCRdb shows in-frame clones only, minus some. The table shows 50,000 or so clones, with roughly 80% occurring only once. Time point in this sample: recipient sample about 28 days before transplant, after cytoreduction. This specimen was peripheral blood mononuclear cells, taken before stem cell transplant. These receptors were obtained from a man in his 60s with myelodysplastic syndrome. Some clones in this sample may be carry-over from other donors' samples.

The chain uses TRBV7-3 and TRBJ1-1, with TRBD1 as a possible D gene (6 bases). The CDR3 covers 14 residues. Trimming stripped 5 bases from V and 0 bases from J, with 10 bases between. CDR1 SGHTA and CDR2 FQGTGA come from the germline V gene. The CDR3 reads CASSAGQMNTEAFF. As DNA, the CDR3 is TGTGCCAGCAGCGCCGGACAGATGAACACTGAAGCTTTCTTT. Supplemented by reference TRBV7-3 and TRBJ1-1, the full variable domain reads GAGVSQTPSNKVTEKGKYVELRCDPISGHTALYWYRQSLGQGPEFLIYFQGTGAADDSGLPNDRFFAVRPEGSVSTLKIQRTERGDSAVYLCASSAGQMNTEAFFGQGTRLTVV.

The gene calls are TRBV18 and TRBJ1-2; no reliable D call. The ends were cut back, 2 bases at V and 1 base at J, with 2 bases in the middle. CDR1 is KGHSH and CDR2 is LQKENI in the germline V gene. The CDR3 sequence is 12 residues long. This CDR3 is CASSPDNYGYTF. The CDR3, as DNA: TGTGCCAGCTCACCAGATAACTATGGCTACACCTTC.